This T cell receptor (beta chain) was recovered during a study of cytomegalovirus exposure and HLA in healthy donors (dated by TCRdb to 2016 to 2017). Background on the whole study: According to an earlier analysis of around 600 of the donors, roughly 180 million T cells yielded 117 million unique TCR beta sequences and approximately 280 Gb of sequence data. An early release covering just under 650 HLA-typed donors comprised about 290 gigabases of sequencing data and approximately 80 million unique TCR sequences. Of the roughly 400 genotyped donors, roughly 76% were placed in the genetic ancestry cluster associated with self-reported Caucasian donors. The study was designed to test whether signatures of past pathogen exposure could be identified by cataloging public T cell receptors. The study used immunosequencing to profile the T cell repertoires of 670 or so subjects and linked those repertoires to cytomegalovirus serostatus. A separate validation cohort of roughly 120 different subjects was used in addition to the roughly 720-subject first cohort. To predict cytomegalovirus infection status, the study combined high-throughput TCR immunosequencing, statistical association of individual TCRs with disease status, and machine learning. A later analysis re-examined previously published TCR beta repertoires from more than 650 donors and added high-resolution HLA genotyping to investigate patterns of TCR occurrence. In the later analysis, no new phenotypic data were used to find candidate immune exposures; instead, reliance was placed on TCR beta sequences and their occurrence across donors. An earlier analysis of 500 to 650 of the donors applied high-throughput TCR beta sequencing to assess whether each TCR beta V gene segment acted as functional or pseudogenic. Alongside the repertoire data, information on donor age, sex, ethnicity and CMV serostatus was compiled. In a later genetic analysis, genome-wide SNP genotypes for about three fifths of the roughly 670 donors were used, and that subset was treated as a discovery cohort. All discovery cohort repertoires had been generated using a single sequencing platform. HLA typing covered class I and class II loci at four-digit resolution. The number of typed donors differed by locus: roughly 620-640 for A, B, C, DRB1 and DQB1; approximately 540 for DQA1; 606 for DPA1; and about 450 for DPB1. Five DR-DQ haplotypes were handled as single units for association and clustering, since linkage in the cohort was strong. Across about 380 genotyped donors of the cohort, an average of about 240,000 unique TCR beta nucleotide sequences per donor were sequenced, and about a sixth of those sequences were non-productive. Results and caveats for the whole study, not just this receptor: A group of highly shared sequence variants was considered likely to be a technical artifact of the sequencing pipeline. In both the original and validation cohorts, the classifier was reported to diagnose cytomegalovirus status with high specificity and sensitivity. Three of the identified cytomegalovirus-associated TCR beta chains were confirmed in vitro to be specific for cytomegalovirus antigens. HLA typing was unavailable for some donors at each locus, so association tests used only the typed subset. Because counts were too low, 15 to 20 rarely observed V segments, including chromosome 9 orphons, were excluded from the earlier analysis of about 500 of the donors. In a later genetic analysis, fewer N-insertions in productive TCRs were reported among donors in an Asian-associated ancestry cluster than the 666-donor mean. A total of 150 to 200 TCR beta chains were listed by the study as associated with cytomegalovirus. Most TCR sequences were observed very rarely across donors, whereas some public TCRs were present in many individuals. In a later analysis, 15,000 to 20,000 TCR beta sequences were associated with specific HLA alleles at a false discovery rate of 0.05. For the cohort, immune exposure information was limited to CMV serostatus. The 87-base-pair reads could not distinguish some IMGT-functional V segments, including TRBV6-2 and TRBV6-3, so those segments were excluded. Assigning TCR associations to individual alleles was difficult when HLA alleles, especially DR and DQ, strongly co-occurred. Compared with equally common non-associated chains, HLA-associated TCR beta chains in a later analysis were more clonally expanded and had lower generation probabilities. In a later analysis, TCR association rates were found to vary across HLA loci, with the most associated TCRs seen for DRB1 alleles and the fewest for HLA-C alleles. A further reported finding was that TCR beta sequences accurately predicted the HLA-A and HLA-B alleles for most subjects in the first cohort. Broadly in line with IMGT annotations, most TCR beta V segments showed up in productive rearrangements about 87% or about 30% of the time in an earlier analysis of approximately 600 of the donors. Correlated functional status among segregating V segments might be attributable to linkage disequilibrium, but an unknown experimental factor could not be ruled out. It was suggested by the authors that the approach could potentially be generalized to other disease states and immunological phenotypes. According to a later analysis, parvovirus B19, influenza, CMV and Epstein-Barr virus appeared linked to several top co-occurrence clusters. V-gene and J-gene trimming of TCR beta chains was associated with a missense DCLRE1C variant in a later genetic analysis, and the association was replicated in an independent cohort. Roughly uniform sequencing depth across donors was assumed in presence/absence analyses, although this assumption may not hold. The cohort was sequenced for TCR beta chains only, and without alpha or paired-chain data the features that could be detected were limited. A later analysis found that most CMV-associated TCR beta chains appeared HLA-restricted, with HLA associations seemingly driven largely by CMV exposure.

The cohort was made up of roughly 670 healthy bone marrow donors. At the time of sampling, every cohort member was nominally healthy, though immune exposures that went unrecorded were likely present. The donor tested CMV seropositive, placing the donor among the approximately 310 seropositive members of the cohort. Each donor provided a peripheral blood sample, and peripheral blood mononuclear cells were used for TCR beta sequencing. Genomic DNA extraction from the blood cell samples was performed with the Qiagen DNeasy Blood Extraction Kit. For CDR1 and CDR2, the germline V gene lists SGHTA and FQGNSA. The CDR3 covers 14 residues, taking in both the cysteine and the phenylalanine. Only CDR3 DNA is held: 42 bases, read in frame from base 1. The germline ends are 9 bases apart after V is trimmed by 3 bases and J by 3 bases. Receptor amplification or capture employed the immunoSEQ multiplex PCR assay. For the multiplex PCR, a mixture combining 60 forward primers for TCR Vbeta segments and 13 reverse primers for TCR Jbeta segments was used. The CDR3 region of rearranged TCR beta genes was amplified from genomic DNA by a multiplex PCR assay. The Illumina HiSeq System was used to sequence the amplified TCR beta libraries as 87-base-pair reads. Per the source publication's procedure: A later analysis tallied 70 million to 100 million unique TCR beta chains across the 666 repertoires, and around 10 million of those chains were shared by two or more donors. A nearest-neighbor algorithm error-corrected the raw reads and collapsed the reads into unique sequences, merging closely related sequences to remove PCR and sequencing errors. To assign V, D and J gene segments, CDR3 sequences were aligned to IMGT reference sequences. For a sequence to be retained, at least a six-nucleotide match to both a V gene segment and a J gene segment was required. A rearrangement was called productive if the CDR3 had no stop codons and remained in frame with V and J, and every other rearrangement was called non-productive. CDR3 was defined by IMGT convention, running from the second conserved V-encoded cysteine to the conserved J-encoded phenylalanine. The earlier analysis of approximately 590 of the donors excluded any sequence lacking an unambiguous match to a single V gene segment. An earlier analysis of 500 to 600 of the donors classified V segments as functional when productive rearrangements were above 56.7% and as segregating when the standard deviation between donors was above 5%. A statistical classification framework was developed to diagnose cytomegalovirus status using the catalog of TCR beta chain sequences. In a later analysis, V and J genes were assigned by comparing TCR nucleotide sequences against IMGT/GENE-DB human TR gene sequences. Using the TCRdist pipeline, a later analysis assigned CDR3 sequences along with most-parsimonious VDJ recombination scenarios. In a later analysis, each TCR beta chain was defined by its CDR3 amino acid sequence together with its V-gene family, and reads without a unique V-gene family were excluded. A later analysis removed several hundred highly shared, low-generation-probability nucleotide sequences to deal with suspected cross-contamination and a sequencing artifact. A later analysis calculated a clonal expansion index for each public chain from normalized within-repertoire ranks of inferred template counts. In a later analysis, generation probabilities were computed using a VDJ recombination model fitted to out-of-frame rearrangements, and the results were checked against IGoR. A later analysis scored TCR-TCR, TCR-HLA and TCR-CMV co-occurrence with hypergeometric tests, applying a repertoire-size bias correction to TCR pairs. False discovery rates were estimated in a later analysis by permuting HLA or CMV assignments 20 times. A later analysis grouped co-occurring TCRs with DBSCAN, adding TCRdist sequence similarity when clustering within HLA-allele-positive subsets. Co-occurrence clustering excluded repertoires with fewer than 30,000 or more than 120,000 public chains, plus five with anomalous nucleotide sharing. As stored in TCRdb, this immuneACCESS dataset retains in-frame rearrangements with V and J assigned. A fraction of the clones does not appear; measured against another copy, unresolved V genes explain less than half of the discrepancy, and the remainder lacks a known reason. The V and J calls and the clone size are those of that table, but D and trimming were determined from the DNA. The sample records roughly 140,000 clones, approximately 80% of which are singletons. The top ten constitute 2% to 2.5% of the sample.

This clone was counted only a few times. Its recognized antigen is unknown. No per-base quality is available; no much larger clone lies one base away. The chain is encoded by TRBV7-2 joined to TRBJ1-5; the D segment cannot be called with confidence. The clonotype originates from a woman younger than 35 in good health and CMV-seropositive. Sequencing was done on a sample of PBMCs. CDR3 loop: CASSFNGDNQPQHF. The bases are TGTGCCAGCAGCTTTAACGGTGACAATCAGCCCCAGCATTTT.